Described below is a single T cell receptor beta chain sequence and its context. Antigen: not known. Other DNA sequences from this sample encode an identical CDR3 as well. Healthy and HIV-negative, the adult donors had no recent acute infections or vaccinations. The donor cohort consisted entirely of Caucasian adults residing in Nashville, Tennessee. The sample belongs to a study of shared clonotypes between healthy human individuals. Study outcomes and limitations: Relative to clonotypes present in all four donors, those not shared had lower generation probabilities.

Several immunoSEQ plates received, in even portions, the genomic DNA of each subset. TCRdb keeps only in-frame clones here, not all; method: immunoSEQ multiplex PCR. The top ten clones hold roughly 0.42% of a sample with approximately 1,500,000 clones, 95% to 99% of them seen once. Looked up from germline, CDR1 is MDHEN and CDR2 is SYDVKM. The CDR3 has 12 residues. V lost 1 base to trimming and J lost 5 bases, with 2 bases between them. Sequencing was carried out using naive CD4+ T cells sorted from blood. As for subset: CD45RA+ positively selected. The TCR originated in a man aged 30 to 39 in good health. The chain links TRBV28 to TRBJ2-2; D gene unclear. CDR3 sequence reads: CASSLSTGELFF. CDR3 in DNA: TGTGCCAGCAGTTTATCTACCGGGGAGCTGTTTTTT.